This passage covers 23 T cell receptor beta chains from one sample sequenced in a study of somatic mutations in cytotoxic T cells in rheumatoid arthritis. Sequenced by immunoSEQ multiplex PCR; TCRdb stores in-frame clones only, minus some. The profile shows over 15,000 clones, 60% to 85% of them singletons. What was sequenced was CD8+ T cells sorted from blood. All receptors come from an adult with rheumatoid arthritis.

The chain joins TRBV30 to TRBJ2-1; 7 positions match TRBD1. Losses at the gene ends were 4 bases for V and 8 bases for J; bases not matched to a gene: 11. This CDR3 is 14 amino acids long. Germline CDR1 and CDR2: GTSNPN and SVGIG (reference sequence). DNA of the CDR3: TGTGCCTGGATAAGCAGGGGGAATCGGGATGAGCAGTTCTTC. Amino acids: CAWISRGNRDEQFF.

The genes are TRBV4-2 and TRBJ1-1, with D possibly matching TRBD1 (5 bases). V lost 1 base and J 4 bases, leaving 10 bases between the germline ends. The CDR3 runs to 14 residues. Germline V gene sequence: CDR1 LGHNA, CDR2 YNFKEQ. The CDR3 protein is CASSQGGISTEAFF. The CDR3 bases are TGTGCCAGCAGCCAAGGGGGGATTTCCACTGAAGCTTTCTTT.

This chain uses TRBV30 with TRBJ1-2, with D possibly being TRBD1 (6 bases). Per germline, CDR1 GTSNPN and CDR2 SVGIG (reference sequence). The CDR3 is 11 amino acids. The CDR3 DNA follows: TGTGCTATGGGGACAATGGAGGGCTACACCTTC. Protein product: CAMGTMEGYTF.

The V call is TRBV2, the J call TRBJ1-2; D remains ambiguous. V was trimmed by 7 bases and J by 0 bases, leaving 15 bases between them. This CDR3 contains 15 residues. Germline V gene lookup returns CDR1 SNHLY and CDR2 FYNNEI. The CDR3 DNA reads TGTGCCAGCACTTCTCGGGCTTCATCTAACTATGGCTACACCTTC. Its translation is CASTSRASSNYGYTF.

CDR3 loop: CASSQAGGNTGELFF. CDR3 nucleotides: TGTGCCAGCAGCCAAGCAGGGGGGAACACCGGGGAGCTGTTTTTT. The J gene is TRBJ2-2, the V gene TRBV4-2; 7 bases align to TRBD1. J gave up 1 base and V 1 base, and 0 bases lay outside the gene matches. Germline V gene lookup returns CDR1 LGHNA and CDR2 YNFKEQ. The length of the CDR3 is 15 residues.

The chain employs TRBV4-1 and TRBJ2-3, with TRBD2 identical over 8 bases. J gave up 8 bases and V 0 bases, and 7 bases lay outside the gene matches. Germline lookup yields CDR1 MGHRA and CDR2 YSYEKL. The CDR3 is 15 amino acids. This CDR3 is CASSQDRSGGGTQYF. Here the CDR3 DNA reads TGCGCCAGCAGCCAAGACCGAAGCGGGGGCGGTACGCAGTATTTT.

The V gene is TRBV9, the J gene TRBJ2-7; D is unclear. Trimming took 0 bases from V and 0 from J, leaving 10 bases between them. Per the germline V gene, CDR1 is SGDLS and CDR2 is YYNGEE. The CDR3 spans 15 residues. The CDR3 protein is CASSVDGYPSYEQYF. The CDR3 bases are TGTGCCAGCAGCGTAGACGGTTACCCCTCCTACGAGCAGTACTTC.

The J gene is TRBJ2-7, the V gene TRBV5-1, with D possibly being TRBD1 (6 bases). From germline, CDR1 is SGHRS and CDR2 YFSETQ. Trimming left V 0 bases short and J 0 bases short, with 10 bases between. CDR3 size: 15 residues. In nucleotides, the CDR3 is TGCGCCAGCAGCTTGGCCCCGGACAGCTCCTACGAGCAGTACTTC. Encoded protein: CASSLAPDSSYEQYF.

The chain is built from TRBV6-5 and TRBJ2-1, with D perhaps matching TRBD2 (7 bases). The CDR3 spans 15 residues. V was trimmed by 4 bases and J by 2 bases, leaving 12 bases between them. Germline V lookup: CDR1 MNHEY, CDR2 SVGAGI. The CDR3 here is CASSSPGGTYNEQFF. CDR3 bases: TGTGCCAGCAGTTCACCGGGGGGCACCTACAATGAGCAGTTCTTC.

The chain couples TRBV4-2 to TRBJ2-7; 9 bases line up with TRBD1. The CDR3 extends over 14 amino acids. V shed 1 base and J 6 bases; nucleotides not matched to a gene: 4. CDR1 and CDR2 from the germline V gene are LGHNA and YNFKEQ. Here the CDR3 reads CASSQGTGAGEQYF. The CDR3 region has the DNA TGTGCCAGCAGCCAAGGGACAGGGGCGGGCGAGCAGTACTTC.

V is TRBV4-1 and J is TRBJ1-4, with TRBD1 as a possible D gene (5 bases). V was pared by 0 bases and J by 7 bases, with 12 bases between. This CDR3 is 15 amino acids long. Per the germline V gene, CDR1 is MGHRA and CDR2 is YSYEKL. CDR3 coding DNA: TGCGCCAGCAGCCAAGATTCGGGGCGGAGTGAAAAACTGTTTTTT. Protein: CASSQDSGRSEKLFF.

The V call is TRBV7-2, the J call TRBJ2-3; D remains unclear. V lost 2 bases, J lost 3 bases, and 9 bases lay in between. The CDR3 spans 14 residues. Germline values: CDR1 SGHTA, CDR2 FQGNSA. The CDR3 is CASSLIFGTDTQYF. The CDR3 bases are TGTGCCAGCAGCTTAATTTTTGGGACAGATACGCAGTATTTT.

CDR3 in DNA: TGCGCCAGTCCGACTAGCGCAAAACCTCAGTACAATGAGCAGTTCTTC. It encodes CASPTSAKPQYNEQFF. This chain joins TRBV23-1 and TRBJ2-1; 8 positions match TRBD2. Being an ORF, TRBV23-1 has a function that is uncertain. This CDR3 is built from 16 residues. The V gene end was trimmed by 9 bases and the J gene end by 4 bases; junction bases not matched to a gene: 14.

The rearrangement joins TRBV6-5 to TRBJ1-6; no clear D gene. V lost 10 bases, J lost 13 bases, and 11 bases lay in between. The CDR3 contains 10 residues. Germline CDR1 is MNHEY and CDR2 is SVGAGI. CDR3 DNA: TGTGCCACCCAAGACCCCCCCCTCCACTTT. It translates to CATQDPPLHF.

This rearrangement joins TRBV27 to TRBJ1-2, with 7 nucleotides matching TRBD1. With 0 bases clipped from V and 9 bases from J, the junction kept 13 bases outside the gene matches. From germline, CDR1 is MNHEY and CDR2 SMNVEV (reference sequence). This CDR3 is built from 16 residues. This chain's CDR3 is CASSLSWEGAIISYTF. In DNA, the CDR3 is TGTGCCAGCAGTTTATCGTGGGAGGGGGCTATTATTAGCTACACCTTC.

V gene TRBV29-1 combines with J gene TRBJ2-5; no definite D call. Trimming cost V 5 bases and J 4 bases, with 5 bases left between them. CDR1 SQVTM and CDR2 ANQGSEA come from the germline V gene. The CDR3 runs 10 residues. The CDR3 loop is CSVITETQYF. The CDR3 coding sequence is TGCAGCGTTATCACAGAGACCCAGTACTTC.

This clone is large. One junction end disagrees with the germline gene, perhaps due to a read error. V usage is TRBV2 and J usage is TRBJ1-1; no clear D gene. The germline gives CDR1 SNHLY, CDR2 FYNNEI. CDR3 length: 14 residues. CDR3 bases: TGTGCCAGCAGCGAAGACCCCGGAGACACTGAAGCTTTCTTT. Translated: CASSEDPGDTEAFF.

The gene calls are TRBV6-1 and TRBJ2-6; 8 nucleotides align to TRBD2. Germline V gives CDR1 MNHNS, CDR2 SASEGT. The J segment lost 4 bases and the V segment lost 3 bases, leaving 8 bases of the junction unmatched. CDR3 length: 17 amino acids. The CDR3 loop is CASSEAPGGAGANVLTF. CDR3 DNA: TGTGCCAGCAGTGAGGCCCCGGGAGGGGCCGGGGCCAACGTCCTGACTTTC.

The genes are TRBV27 and TRBJ1-6; TRBD1 aligns across 8 bases. The CDR3 spans 15 residues. Germline V CDR1 and CDR2: MNHEY, SMNVEV (reference sequence). J was trimmed by 9 bases and V by 5 bases; bases with no gene match: 9. Here the CDR3 reads CASSLGQGYRSPLHF. Written as DNA, the CDR3 is TGTGCCAGCAGTCTCGGACAGGGTTACCGTTCACCCCTCCACTTT.

This chain links TRBV7-8 with TRBJ2-5; unclear D gene. The CDR3 loop spans 15 amino acids. Trimming removed 2 bases at V and 4 bases at J, with 14 bases between. Germline-derived CDR1 and CDR2 are SGHVS and FQNEAQ. CDR3 in amino acids: CASSLRVGLIETQYF. Here the CDR3 DNA reads TGTGCCAGCAGCTTAAGAGTTGGGTTGATAGAGACCCAGTACTTC. Combining the CDR3 with reference TRBV7-8 and TRBJ2-5 gives the whole variable domain GAGVSQSPRYKVAKRGQDVALRCDPISGHVSLFWYQQALGQGPEFLTYFQNEAQLDKSGLPSDRFFAERPEGSVSTLKIQRTQQEDSAVYLCASSLRVGLIETQYFGPGTRLLVL.

The table lists this clone with a count of one. This sequence joins TRBV9 and TRBJ2-1; TRBD2 might be the D (7 bases). CDR1 and CDR2 (germline): SGDLS, YYNGEE. V shed 3 bases and J shed 0 bases, with 16 bases lying between them. CDR3 length: 17 amino acids. The DNA for the CDR3 is TGTGCCAGCAGCGGGATCGGGGGGCCTAGCTCCTACAATGAGCAGTTCTTC. Its protein is CASSGIGGPSSYNEQFF. Using reference TRBV9 and TRBJ2-1 for the parts outside the CDR3, the full variable domain is DSGVTQTPKHLITATGQRVTLRCSPRSGDLSVYWYQQSLDQGLQFLIQYYNGEERAKGNILERFSAQQFPDLHSELNLSSLELGDSALYFCASSGIGGPSSYNEQFFGPGTRLTVL.

This sequence joins TRBV2 and TRBJ2-2; no clear D gene. V lost 2 bases, J lost 4 bases, and 17 bases lay in between. Germline V gene sequence: CDR1 SNHLY, CDR2 FYNNEI. The CDR3 consists of 17 residues. CDR3: CASSEPAFRRSTGELFF. In nucleotides, the CDR3 is TGTGCCAGCAGTGAACCGGCCTTTAGGCGGAGCACCGGGGAGCTGTTTTTT.

The chain combines TRBV6-1 with TRBJ2-2; perhaps D is TRBD1 or TRBD2 (5 bases each). Germline values: CDR1 MNHNS, CDR2 SASEGT. Trimming took 9 bases from V and 7 from J, leaving 15 bases between them. The CDR3 is 13 amino acids. CDR3 sequence: CARNGLGVGELFF. CDR3 sequence (DNA): TGTGCCAGGAACGGGTTGGGGGTCGGGGAGCTGTTTTTT.